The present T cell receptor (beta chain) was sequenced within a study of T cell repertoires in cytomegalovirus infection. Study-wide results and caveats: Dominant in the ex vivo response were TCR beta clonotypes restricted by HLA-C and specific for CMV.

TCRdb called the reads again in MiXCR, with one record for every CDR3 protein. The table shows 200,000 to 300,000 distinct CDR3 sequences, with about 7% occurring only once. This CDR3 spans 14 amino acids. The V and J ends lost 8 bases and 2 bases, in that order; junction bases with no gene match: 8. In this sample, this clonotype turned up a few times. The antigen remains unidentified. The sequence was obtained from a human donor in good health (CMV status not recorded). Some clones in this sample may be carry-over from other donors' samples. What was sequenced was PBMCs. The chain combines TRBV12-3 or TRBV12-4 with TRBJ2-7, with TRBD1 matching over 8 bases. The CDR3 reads CASRLGTGTYEQYF. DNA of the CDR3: TGTGCCAGCCGCCTGGGGACAGGCACCTACGAGCAGTACTTC.